Sequencing of this T cell receptor (beta chain) was carried out in a study of neurological immune-mediated disorders. With 5 bases clipped from V and 8 bases from J, the junction kept 7 bases outside the gene matches. This CDR3 has 14 amino acids. The cDNA came from 5'RACE, which used 10-nucleotide random UMIs. TCRdb used MiXCR to reprocess the 5' RACE reads, holding one entry per CDR3 protein. The table includes some 79,000 distinct CDR3 sequences, roughly 13% detected once. Volunteers from a blood bank in Maryland, USA, made up the healthy controls. PBMCs stored at -80 C, numbering 2 million, were the origin of the unsorted libraries. This clonotype was seen many times.

Material: PBMCs. The sequence was collected from a woman in her 50s in good health. The rearrangement links TRBV12-3 or TRBV12-4 to TRBJ2-1; TRBD2 agrees at 9 bases. CDR3 in DNA: TGTGCCAGCAGTCTCGCTAGCGGGGCGCATGAGCAGTTCTTC. Its protein is CASSLASGAHEQFF.